Below are 9 T cell receptor beta chains sequenced from a single sample in a study of shared clonotypes between healthy human individuals. Naive CD8 cells lacked CD45RO, underwent positive selection for CCR7 and left out terminally differentiated effector memory CD45RA+ cells. The table came from immunoSEQ multiplex PCR; TCRdb's copy has only in-frame clones and leaves some out. The data hold some 2.1 million clones, with roughly 94% observed a single time. The specimen was naive CD8+ T cells sorted from blood. The receptors derive from a man younger than 35 in good health.

The J gene is TRBJ2-3, the V gene TRBV10-2; 7 bases map to TRBD2. From germline, CDR1 is WSHSY and CDR2 SAAADI. This CDR3 is 11 amino acids long. With 8 bases clipped from V and 6 bases from J, the junction kept 2 bases outside the gene matches. The CDR3 DNA reads as TGCGCCAGCGGACTAGGGGATACGCAGTATTTT. It is translated as CASGLGDTQYF.

The rearrangement links TRBV27 to TRBJ2-7, with TRBD2 matching 8 bases. Germline V gene lookup returns CDR1 MNHEY and CDR2 SMNVEV (reference sequence). After removal of 4 bases from V and 3 bases from J, the junction contained 2 bases not matched to a gene. CDR3 length equals 13 residues. The CDR3 DNA reads TGTGCCAGCAGTTCGGGGGGGCACTACGAGCAGTACTTC. Protein sequence: CASSSGGHYEQYF.

Notes on this clone: Additional DNA sequences in this sample encode the identical CDR3. The gene calls are TRBV6-5 and TRBJ2-7; either TRBD1 or TRBD2 may supply D (5 bases each). CDR3 length: 16 residues. The germline V gene has CDR1 MNHEY and CDR2 SVGAGI. V lost 0 bases and J 0 bases, leaving 12 bases between the germline ends. The DNA of the CDR3 is TGTGCCAGCAGTTACTCGACGGGGCAGGGCTCCTACGAGCAGTACTTC. It is translated as CASSYSTGQGSYEQYF.

CDR3 protein: CASSHFRDGTGELFF. The CDR3 DNA reads as TGCGCCAGCAGCCATTTCCGGGACGGCACCGGGGAGCTGTTTTTT. The chain uses TRBV5-1 and TRBJ2-2; D tentatively fits TRBD1 or TRBD2 (5 bases each). This CDR3 is built from 15 residues. CDR1 is SGHRS and CDR2 is YFSETQ in the germline V gene. V was cut by 4 bases and J by 4 bases, with 14 bases left in between.

Details on this clone: Likely a read error: the CDR3 ends without its conserved phenylalanine or tryptophan. It is unclear where the CDR3 begins or ends on the DNA, so no DNA is shown, and the CDR3 is as TCRdb lists it. V gene TRBV7-9 combines with J gene TRBJ2-7; the table's D call TRBD1 went unverified against the DNA. Looked up from germline, CDR1 is SEHNR and CDR2 is FQNEAQ (reference sequence). The CDR3 is 9 residues long, counting both termini. CDR3 protein: CASSSQQAS.

V is TRBV6-1 and J is TRBJ2-3; 8 bases are a match to TRBD1. The germline gives CDR1 MNHNS, CDR2 SASEGT. CDR3 length: 16 residues. Losses at the gene ends were 0 bases for V and 3 bases for J; bases not matched to a gene: 5. The CDR3, as DNA: TGTGCCAGCAGTGAAGCCGCAGGGGGCGCGACAGATACGCAGTATTTT. Amino acids: CASSEAAGGATDTQYF.

V is TRBV6-1 and J is TRBJ1-2; 9 bases are a match to TRBD1. The V gene end was trimmed by 3 bases and the J gene end by 6 bases; junction bases not matched to a gene: 5. This CDR3 region has 14 residues. Germline V gene lookup returns CDR1 MNHNS and CDR2 SASEGT. This CDR3 reads CASSDLGQGNGYTF. The CDR3 region has the DNA TGTGCCAGCAGTGACTTGGGACAGGGTAATGGCTACACCTTC.

The chain is built from TRBV7-9 and TRBJ2-2, with 9 bases aligning to TRBD2. J gave up 4 bases and V 8 bases, and 5 bases lay outside the gene matches. In germline, CDR1 is SEHNR, CDR2 FQNEAQ (reference sequence). The CDR3 is 14 residues long. The chain's CDR3 is CASSRLAATGELFF. The CDR3 DNA sequence: TGTGCCAGCTCCCGACTAGCGGCCACCGGGGAGCTGTTTTTT.

This rearrangement joins TRBV5-1 to TRBJ2-1; D uncertain. Trimming removed 0 bases at V and 0 bases at J, with 13 bases between. Looked up from germline, CDR1 is SGHRS and CDR2 is YFSETQ. CDR3 length: 17 residues. The CDR3 loop reads CASSLAYSLSSYNEQFF. The DNA for the CDR3 is TGCGCCAGCAGCTTGGCCTACTCTTTAAGCTCCTACAATGAGCAGTTCTTC. Looking up the rest from reference TRBV5-1 and TRBJ2-1 gives the full variable domain: KAGVTQTPRYLIKTRGQQVTLSCSPISGHRSVSWYQQTPGQGLQFLFEYFSETQRNKGNFPGRFSGRQFSNSRSEMNVSTLELGDSALYLCASSLAYSLSSYNEQFFGPGTRLTVL.